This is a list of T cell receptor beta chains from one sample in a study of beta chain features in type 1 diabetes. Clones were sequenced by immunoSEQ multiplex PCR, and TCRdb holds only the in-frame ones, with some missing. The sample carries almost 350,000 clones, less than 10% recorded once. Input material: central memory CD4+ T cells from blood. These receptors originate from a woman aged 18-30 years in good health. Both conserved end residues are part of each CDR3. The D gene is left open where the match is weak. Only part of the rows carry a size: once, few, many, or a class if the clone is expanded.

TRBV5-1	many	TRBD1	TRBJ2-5	TGCGCCAGCAGCTTCGGACAGGGGGAGACCCAGTACTTC	CASSFGQGETQYF
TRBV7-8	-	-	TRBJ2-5	TGTGCCAGCAGCTGGACTACGCGAGAGACCCAGTACTTC	CASSWTTRETQYF
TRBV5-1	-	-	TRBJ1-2	TGCGCCAGCAGCGCGATACCAGGGGAGGCGAGCCATGGCTACACCTTC	CASSAIPGEASHGYTF
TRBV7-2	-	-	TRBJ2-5	TGTGCCAGCAGCCCGCCCAGCCAGCTGGTCGAGACCCAGTACTTC	CASSPPSQLVETQYF
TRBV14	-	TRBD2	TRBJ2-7	TGTGCCAGCAGCCAAAGCGGGAGTCCCTCCTACGAGCAGTACTTC	CASSQSGSPSYEQYF
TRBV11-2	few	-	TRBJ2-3	TGTGCCAGCAGCTTAGAGGGGTATACGCAGTATTTT	CASSLEGYTQYF
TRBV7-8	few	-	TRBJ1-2	TGTGCCAGCAGCTTAGCTCAGGGACGGGATGGCTACACCTTC	CASSLAQGRDGYTF
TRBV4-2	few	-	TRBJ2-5	TGTGCCAGCAGCCAGGAAACACAACTACAAGAGACCCAGTACTTC	CASSQETQLQETQYF
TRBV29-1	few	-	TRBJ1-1	TGCAGCGCGCAAGTGTCGAACACTGAAGCTTTCTTT	CSAQVSNTEAFF
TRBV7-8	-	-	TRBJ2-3	TGTGCCAGCAGCCCGACTAGGGAGTCAGCCACAGATACGCAGTATTTT	CASSPTRESATDTQYF
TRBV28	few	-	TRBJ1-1	TGTGCCAGCACCTCCGGGGAAGCTTTCTTT	CASTSGEAFF
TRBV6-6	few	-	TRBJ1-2	TGTGCCAGCAGTCGAAAGGGGCCCGGAGGCTATGGCTACACCTTC	CASSRKGPGGYGYTF
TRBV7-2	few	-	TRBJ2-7	TGTGCCAGCAGCTTGGGCTACTTCTACGAGCAGTACTTC	CASSLGYFYEQYF
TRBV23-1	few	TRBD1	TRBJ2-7	TGCGCCACCGATCAACGGGGACAGGGCAGTGAGCAGTACTTC	CATDQRGQGSEQYF
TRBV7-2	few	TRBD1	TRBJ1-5	TGTGCCAGCAGCTGGGACAGGAATCAGCCCCAGCATTTT	CASSWDRNQPQHF
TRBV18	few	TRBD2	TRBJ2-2	TGTGCCAGCTCACCACGAATGAGAGCGGGAGAAGGGACCGGGGAGCTGTTTTTT	CASSPRMRAGEGTGELFF
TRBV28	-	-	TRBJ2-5	TGTGCCAGCAGTTTAGAATCTCCGGTTCGAGAGACCCAGTACTTC	CASSLESPVRETQYF
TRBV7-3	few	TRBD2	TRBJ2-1	TGTGCCAGCAGCATAGGGACTAGCGGGTGGGGAGAGCAGTTCTTC	CASSIGTSGWGEQFF
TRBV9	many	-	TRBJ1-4	TGTGCCAGCAGCGTAGAAGGGGTGTATGGTGAAAAACTGTTTTTT	CASSVEGVYGEKLFF
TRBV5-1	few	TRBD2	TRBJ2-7	TGCGCCAGCAGCTTGGCCCGGGAGGGCCCTTACGAGCAGTACTTC	CASSLAREGPYEQYF
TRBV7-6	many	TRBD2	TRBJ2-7	TGTGCCAGCAGCCCCAGAGACCAACTAGCGACAACCTACGAGCAGTACTTC	CASSPRDQLATTYEQYF
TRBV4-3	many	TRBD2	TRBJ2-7	TGCGCCAGCAGCCAAGATGTGTCGGCGGGAGCCTACGAGCAGTACTTC	CASSQDVSAGAYEQYF